One T cell receptor (beta chain) is described in this entry. The germline V and J ends were trimmed by 5 bases and 7 bases, with 15 bases remaining between them. The CDR3 length is 13 residues. Germline V gives CDR1 SGHVS, CDR2 FNYEAQ. Using its own MiXCR run on the reads, TCRdb lists one record per CDR3 protein. The table has about 740,000 distinct CDR3 sequences, 35% seen once; the top ten hold around 2.8%. These data originate in a study of T cell repertoires in cytomegalovirus infection. Sequencing was performed on PBMCs. The TCR originated in a human donor in good health (CMV status not recorded). Some clones in this sample may be carry-over from other donors' samples. The chain carries TRBV7-6 and TRBJ2-7; a weak D match, TRBD2 (5 bases). CDR3 loop: CASSRWPGEEQYF. CDR3 nucleotides: TGTGCCAGCAGCCGCTGGCCCGGGGAAGAGCAGTACTTC.